The rows below give T cell receptor beta chains drawn from one sample of a study of CD8 T cells in ankylosing spondylitis. TCRdb passed the 5' RACE reads through MiXCR, listing each CDR3 protein once. The table lists more than 600,000 distinct CDR3 sequences, around 20% of them singletons. Input material: blood, either unsorted or a sorted T cell fraction (not recorded which). The receptor source for this set is a male donor with ankylosing spondylitis. Each CDR3 is given with its conserved first and last residue. A D gene is named only where the DNA matches it firmly. Clone size is given for some rows only: seen once, a few or many times, or a class if the clone is expanded.

j_call d_call v_call clone_size cdr3_aa cdr3_nt
TRBJ1-5 . TRBV2 few CASSEAYTRDQPQHF TGTGCCAGCAGTGAAGCGTACACGCGAGACCAGCCCCAGCATTTT
TRBJ2-1 . TRBV29-1 many CSVEDRGNEQFF TGCAGCGTTGAAGACAGGGGAAATGAGCAGTTCTTC
TRBJ2-2 TRBD1 TRBV18 . CASSPATGGGGTGELFF TGTGCCAGCTCACCAGCGACAGGGGGCGGCGGCACCGGGGAGCTGTTTTTT
TRBJ2-2 . TRBV29-1 few CSVGVDSNTGELFF TGCAGCGTTGGGGTGGACAGTAACACCGGGGAGCTGTTTTTT
TRBJ1-2 . TRBV29-1 few CSVGRERYTF TGCAGCGTTGGCAGGGAACGCTACACCTTC
TRBJ2-5 . TRBV7-2 . CASRGKGEETQYF TGTGCCAGCAGAGGAAAGGGGGAGGAGACCCAGTACTTC
TRBJ1-5 . TRBV5-5 once CASSLSGTPGNQPQHF TGTGCCAGCAGCTTGTCCGGGACACCGGGAAATCAGCCCCAGCATTTT
TRBJ2-1 . TRBV28 few CASSFRLAPQSQFF TGTGCCAGCAGTTTTCGGCTAGCGCCTCAGTCGCAGTTCTTC
TRBJ2-1 . TRBV20-1 few CSARPRGLLNYNEQFF TGCAGTGCTAGACCGAGGGGACTTCTTAACTACAATGAGCAGTTCTTC
TRBJ1-1 . TRBV6-1 few CASSTTGRGTEAFF TGTGCCAGCAGCACGACAGGCAGGGGCACTGAAGCTTTCTTT
TRBJ2-7 TRBD2 TRBV6-1 . CASRQLSGASYEQYF TGTGCCAGCAGGCAACTTAGCGGGGCCTCCTACGAGCAGTACTTC
TRBJ2-7 . TRBV19 . CASSIDPTSGEQYF TGTGCCAGTAGTATAGACCCTACCTCGGGCGAGCAGTACTTC
TRBJ2-3 TRBD2 TRBV6-2/TRBV6-3 few CASKRGSTDTQYF TGTGCCAGCAAGCGGGGGAGCACAGATACGCAGTATTTT
TRBJ2-1 . TRBV29-1 few CSVDRNEQFF TGCAGCGTTGACCGCAATGAGCAGTTCTTC
TRBJ1-5 . TRBV12-3/TRBV12-4 . CASSLAGPSSNQPQHF TGTGCCAGCAGTTTAGCGGGACCCTCTAGCAATCAGCCCCAGCATTTT
TRBJ2-1 TRBD2 TRBV7-2 . CASSLDGGGPPYLF TGTGCCAGCAGCTTAGACGGGGGAGGGCCGCCCTATTTGTTC
TRBJ1-2 . TRBV4-2 . CASSQTAAGASSNYGYTF TGTGCCAGCAGCCAGACGGCTGCCGGAGCTTCATCTAACTATGGCTACACCTTC
TRBJ2-1 . TRBV5-6 . CASSYDHEQFF TGTGCCAGCAGCTACGACCATGAGCAGTTCTTC